These 27 T cell receptor beta chains were all obtained from the same sample, sequenced in a study of blood T cell repertoires in COVID-19. Measured with immunoSEQ multiplex PCR; TCRdb has only the in-frame clones, and not every one. This sample has 150,000 to 200,000 clones, with around 82% found just once. The source material was peripheral blood. These receptors all come from a human donor with acute or convalescent COVID-19. The donor label of this sample is uncertain.

This clone was seen once. The chain joins TRBV6-5 to TRBJ2-5; D is perhaps TRBD1 (6 bases). Between the trimmed V and J ends, which lost 5 bases and 7 bases, there was a span of 14 bases. The CDR3 covers 13 residues. Germline V CDR1 and CDR2: MNHEY, SVGAGI. CDR3 amino acids: CASSRDTVGTQYF. The CDR3 DNA follows: TGTGCCAGCAGTAGGGACACGGTAGGGACCCAGTACTTC.

This clone has more than one count but fewer than ten. The gene calls are TRBV3-1 (or the pseudogene TRBV3-2) and TRBJ2-7, with TRBD1 identical over 8 bases. CDR3 length equals 14 residues. V shed 4 bases, J shed 3 bases, and the junction held 5 bases outside the gene matches. Germline CDR1 is LGHDT and CDR2 is YNNKEL (reference sequence). The CDR3 loop is CASSRADRGYEQYF. CDR3 nucleotide sequence: TGTGCCAGCAGCCGCGCTGACAGGGGCTACGAGCAGTACTTC.

V and J are TRBV6-2 or TRBV6-3 and TRBJ2-5; 9 nucleotides agree with TRBD2. CDR1 and CDR2 (germline): MNHEY, SVGEGT. V lost 5 bases to trimming and J lost 4 bases; unmatched junction nucleotides: 17. The CDR3 runs to 18 residues. CDR3 loop: CASSQRGASGTMPETQYF. The CDR3 DNA is TGTGCCAGCAGTCAACGGGGAGCTAGCGGGACTATGCCAGAGACCCAGTACTTC.

The rearrangement joins TRBV7-3 to TRBJ2-3; unclear D gene. Germline loops: CDR1 SGHTA, CDR2 FQGTGA. V was cut by 5 bases and J by 0 bases, with 12 bases left in between. The CDR3 spans 15 residues. CDR3 region: CASSPSSTSTDTQYF. CDR3 coding DNA: TGTGCCAGCAGCCCCTCCTCCACTAGCACAGATACGCAGTATTTT.

The CDR3 DNA is TGTGCCAGCAGCTTAAGGAGAGCCGCGAACACCGGGGAGCTGTTTTTT. This gives the protein CASSLRRAANTGELFF. The V and J genes are TRBV7-3 and TRBJ2-2; D is uncertain. Germline loops: CDR1 SGHTA, CDR2 FQGTGA. V lost 1 base, J lost 0 bases, and 9 bases lay in between. The CDR3 is 16 residues long.

This clone was recorded a few times. This sequence joins TRBV12-5 and TRBJ1-6; D unclear. V lost 2 bases to trimming and J lost 7 bases, with 9 bases between them. CDR1 is LGHNT, CDR2 FRNRAP, per germline. CDR3 size: 14 residues. CDR3 bases: TGTGCTAGTGGTTTGATGGGGAGGAATTCACCCCTCCACTTT. It codes for CASGLMGRNSPLHF.

The chain employs TRBV19 and TRBJ2-7; 11 nucleotides line up with TRBD2. With V trimmed by 2 bases and J by 0 bases, 3 bases remained unmatched. The CDR3 runs 16 residues. Germline loops: CDR1 LNHDA, CDR2 SQIVND (reference sequence). Written as DNA, the CDR3 is TGTGCCAGTAGTATACCGGGGACTAGCGGCTCCTACGAGCAGTACTTC. It encodes CASSIPGTSGSYEQYF. Full variable domain (outside the CDR3, taken from reference TRBV19 and TRBJ2-7): DGGITQSPKYLFRKEGQNVTLSCEQNLNHDAMYWYRQDPGQGLRLIYYSQIVNDFQKGDIAEGYSVSREKKESFPLTVTSAQKNPTAFYLCASSIPGTSGSYEQYFGPGTRLTVT.

CDR3: CASSRGGRGNQPQHF. The CDR3, as DNA: TGTGCCAGCAGCCGCGGAGGGAGGGGCAATCAGCCCCAGCATTTT. The V and J genes are TRBV3-1 (or the pseudogene TRBV3-2) and TRBJ1-5; D unclear. V was trimmed by 4 bases and J by 2 bases, leaving 12 bases between them. Germline lookup yields CDR1 LGHDT and CDR2 YNNKEL (reference sequence). The CDR3 is 15 residues long.

This chain connects TRBV5-1 to TRBJ2-2; 12 bases are a match to TRBD1. Looked up from germline, CDR1 is SGHRS and CDR2 is YFSETQ. The CDR3 covers 17 residues. The ends lost 4 bases at V and 1 base at J; junction bases unmatched: 5. CDR3 in DNA: TGCGCCAGCAGCGTGGGACAGGGGGCGGGGAACACCGGGGAGCTGTTTTTT. Translation: CASSVGQGAGNTGELFF.

The chain links TRBV9 to TRBJ2-3, with D possibly being TRBD2 (5 bases). This CDR3 comprises 13 residues. Trimming stripped 4 bases from V and 3 bases from J, with 9 bases between. Looked up from germline, CDR1 is SGDLS and CDR2 is YYNGEE. CDR3 amino acids: CASSLLATDTQYF. The CDR3 DNA is TGTGCCAGCAGCCTCCTAGCAACAGATACGCAGTATTTT. The full variable domain, in which reference TRBV9 and TRBJ2-3 provide the parts outside the CDR3, is DSGVTQTPKHLITATGQRVTLRCSPRSGDLSVYWYQQSLDQGLQFLIQYYNGEERAKGNILERFSAQQFPDLHSELNLSSLELGDSALYFCASSLLATDTQYFGPGTRLTVL.

V is TRBV6-5 and J is TRBJ1-4; the D gene is possibly TRBD1 (6 bases). CDR1 and CDR2 (germline): MNHEY, SVGAGI. This CDR3 has 13 amino acids. V lost 7 bases and J lost 8, with 14 bases in between. CDR3 sequence reads: CASIRGTEEKLFF. CDR3 coding DNA: TGTGCCAGCATTAGGGGGACCGAAGAAAAACTGTTTTTT.

The genes are TRBV11-2 and TRBJ2-3, with 12 positions matching TRBD2. Germline V CDR1 and CDR2: SGHAT, FQNNGV. This CDR3 spans 17 amino acids. V was clipped by 5 bases and J by 3 bases; unmatched bases: 9. The CDR3: CASSTGTSGPLTDTQYF. DNA of the CDR3: TGTGCCAGCAGCACCGGGACTAGCGGGCCTTTGACAGATACGCAGTATTTT.

J is TRBJ1-5 and V is TRBV18; D ambiguous. Trimming removed 6 bases at V and 5 bases at J, with 14 bases between. Germline V gene data show CDR1 as KGHSH and CDR2 as LQKENI. This CDR3 is built from 14 residues. The CDR3 spells CASSIGRRDQPQHF. The CDR3 nucleotides are TGTGCCAGCTCTATCGGGAGGCGGGATCAGCCCCAGCATTTT.

The chain carries TRBV30 and TRBJ1-4; no clear D gene. The CDR3 totals 18 residues. Trimming left V 3 bases short and J 0 bases short, with 20 bases between. The germline V gene encodes CDR1 GTSNPN and CDR2 SVGIG (reference sequence). This CDR3 is CAWSTYNADFSTNEKLFF. The CDR3 bases are TGTGCCTGGAGCACGTACAACGCAGACTTTTCAACTAATGAAAAACTGTTTTTT. Variable domain in full (rest from reference TRBV30 and TRBJ1-4): SQTIHQWPATLVQPVGSPLSLECTVEGTSNPNLYWYRQAAGRGLQLLFYSVGIGQISSEVPQNLSASRPQDRQFILSSKKLLLSDSGFYLCAWSTYNADFSTNEKLFFGSGTQLSVL.

The table lists this clone with a few counts. The genes are TRBV11-2 and TRBJ2-6, with D possibly TRBD1 on 6 matching bases. The CDR3 consists of 18 residues. Germline CDR1 and CDR2: SGHAT and FQNNGV. V lost 5 bases, J lost 0 bases, and 17 bases lay in between. The CDR3 loop is CASSPGPRGSSGANVLTF. The CDR3 bases are TGTGCCAGCAGCCCAGGGCCCAGGGGTAGCTCTGGGGCCAACGTCCTGACTTTC.

The chain is built from TRBV7-8 and TRBJ2-3; D possibly corresponds to TRBD1 (6 bases). Germline CDR1 reads SGHVS; CDR2 reads FQNEAQ. Trimming stripped 5 bases from V and 2 bases from J, with 17 bases between. This CDR3 region has 16 residues. The CDR3 region has the DNA TGTGCCAGCAGCCCATATGCGGACAGCCCCACAGATACGCAGTATTTT. Its protein product is CASSPYADSPTDTQYF.

The V and J genes are TRBV6-4 and TRBJ1-6, with D possibly matching TRBD1 (6 bases). The germline CDR1 and CDR2 sequences are MRHNA and SNTAGT. The CDR3 is made up of 14 amino acids. Trimming shortened V by 5 bases and J by 7 bases, and 12 bases separated the two germline ends. The CDR3 DNA sequence: TGTGCCAGCAGTTTTACAGGGACGAATTCACCCCTCCACTTT. It encodes CASSFTGTNSPLHF.

The chain is built from TRBV12-5 and TRBJ1-5; 10 nucleotides line up with TRBD1. The CDR3 loop spans 15 amino acids. The germline V gene has CDR1 LGHNT and CDR2 FRNRAP. V lost 6 bases to trimming and J lost 3 bases; unmatched junction nucleotides: 5. The DNA of the CDR3 is TGTGCTAGTGGGGACGACAGGGGGCTCAATCAGCCCCAGCATTTT. Its protein is CASGDDRGLNQPQHF.

This clone has at least ten counts. Here the CDR3 DNA reads TGTGCCAGCAGTTTGCAGGGGTGGGATGAGCAGTTCTTC. Translation: CASSLQGWDEQFF. V is TRBV7-2 and J is TRBJ2-1; possible D gene TRBD1, 6 bases. CDR3 length: 13 residues. Trimming cost V 6 bases and J 8 bases, with 14 bases left between them. Germline CDR1 and CDR2: SGHTA and FQGNSA.

The V call is TRBV19, the J call TRBJ2-7; TRBD1 is a possible D gene (8 bases). Trimming removed 5 bases from V and 5 bases from J, with 19 bases in between. The CDR3 consists of 15 residues. Germline CDR1 and CDR2: LNHDA and SQIVND (reference sequence). The CDR3 nucleotides are TGTGCCAGTAGTTTTCTAAGGACAGGGAGGGACGAGCAGTACTTC. Translated, it gives CASSFLRTGRDEQYF.

V usage is TRBV9 and J usage is TRBJ2-5; TRBD1 aligns across 8 bases. The CDR3 is made up of 16 amino acids. V shed 1 base, J shed 1 base, and the junction held 6 bases outside the gene matches. Germline V CDR1 and CDR2: SGDLS, YYNGEE. The CDR3 here is CASSVTGQGGQETQYF. The DNA for the CDR3 is TGTGCCAGCAGCGTAACCGGACAGGGAGGCCAAGAGACCCAGTACTTC. Combining the CDR3 with reference TRBV9 and TRBJ2-5 gives the whole variable domain DSGVTQTPKHLITATGQRVTLRCSPRSGDLSVYWYQQSLDQGLQFLIQYYNGEERAKGNILERFSAQQFPDLHSELNLSSLELGDSALYFCASSVTGQGGQETQYFGPGTRLLVL.

The chain joins TRBV28 to TRBJ1-4; 8 nucleotides agree with TRBD1. CDR1 and CDR2 (germline): MDHEN, SYDVKM. The trim removed 6 bases at V and 7 bases at J, leaving 7 bases unmatched. CDR3 size: 14 residues. The CDR3 protein is CASSRDRGGEKLFF. CDR3 nucleotide sequence: TGTGCCAGCAGCCGTGACAGGGGAGGTGAAAAACTGTTTTTT. The variable domain in full, with the rest retrieved from reference TRBV28 and TRBJ1-4, is DVKVTQSSRYLVKRTGEKVFLECVQDMDHENMFWYRQDPGLGLRLIYFSYDVKMKEKGDIPEGYSVSREKKERFSLILESASTNQTSMYLCASSRDRGGEKLFFGSGTQLSVL.

This clone appeared a few times. A clone one base away is much larger, so this may be a read error. The V and J genes are TRBV27 and TRBJ2-2; D remains ambiguous. CDR3 length: 13 amino acids. CDR1 and CDR2 from the germline V gene are MNHEY and SMNVEV (reference sequence). Trimming took off 5 bases at V and 5 bases at J, with 9 bases between the two ends. CDR3 coding DNA: TGTGCCAGCAGTCCAAACGCGACCGGGGAGCTGTTTTTT. Amino acids: CASSPNATGELFF.

The rearrangement uses TRBV19 and TRBJ2-7; 7 nucleotides align to TRBD2. The CDR3 consists of 16 residues. Germline CDR1 and CDR2: LNHDA and SQIVND (reference sequence). With 1 base clipped from V and 0 bases from J, the junction kept 6 bases outside the gene matches. CDR3 nucleotide sequence: TGTGCCAGTAGTATAGTCGGGACTACAAGCTCCTACGAGCAGTACTTC. Translating gives CASSIVGTTSSYEQYF.

The J gene is TRBJ2-5, the V gene TRBV7-2, with 10 bases identical to TRBD2. V was clipped by 6 bases and J by 5 bases; unmatched bases: 12. The germline V gene has CDR1 SGHTA and CDR2 FQGNSA. This CDR3 comprises 16 residues. CDR3 region: CASSHGRAGGEETQYF. The DNA of the CDR3 is TGTGCCAGCAGTCACGGGCGAGCGGGAGGGGAGGAGACCCAGTACTTC.

The rearrangement links TRBV3-1 (or the pseudogene TRBV3-2) to TRBJ1-3; D call uncertain. The CDR3 length is 14 residues. V lost 2 bases, J lost 2 bases, and 7 bases lay in between. CDR1 and CDR2 from the germline V gene are LGHDT and YNNKEL (reference sequence). The CDR3 loop is CASSQTRAGNTIYF. DNA of the CDR3: TGTGCCAGCAGCCAAACTAGGGCTGGAAACACCATATATTTT.

V gene TRBV5-4 combines with J gene TRBJ1-3, with D uncertain. The V end lost 0 bases, the J end lost 2 bases, and 12 bases lay between the germline ends. The CDR3 runs 16 residues. The germline gives CDR1 SGHNT, CDR2 YYREEE (reference sequence). The CDR3 protein is CASSLAGTGPGNTIYF. The DNA of the CDR3 is TGTGCCAGCAGCTTGGCCGGTACTGGGCCTGGAAACACCATATATTTT.